Below, 12 T cell receptor beta chains from the same sample are listed, as sequenced in a study of lymphopenia after photon versus proton radiotherapy. Only in-frame clones appear in the TCRdb table, and some are missing; sequencing was by immunoSEQ multiplex PCR. The table lists around 25,000 clones, roughly 90% of them singletons. The source was peripheral blood, collected from a patient treated with photon-based radiotherapy. These receptors were taken from a woman aged 45-59 years with cholangiocarcinoma.

The CDR3 sequence is CAWTYSGNTIYF. CDR3 sequence (DNA): TGTGCCTGGACCTACTCTGGAAACACCATATATTTT. This chain connects TRBV30 to TRBJ1-3; D is ambiguous. V was trimmed by 4 bases and J by 0 bases, leaving 4 bases between them. CDR1 and CDR2 from the germline V gene are GTSNPN and SVGIG (reference sequence). This CDR3 region has 12 residues.

The CDR3 coding sequence is TGTGCCAGCAGCCAAGAATCGCCCTCAAACTTTAACACCGGGGAGCTGTTTTTT. This sequence encodes CASSQESPSNFNTGELFF. The rearrangement links TRBV14 to TRBJ2-2, with no clear D. V lost 0 bases and J lost 2, with 16 bases in between. Germline lookup yields CDR1 SGHDN and CDR2 FVKESK. This CDR3 comprises 18 residues.

The table lists this clone with a count of one. The V call is TRBV7-9, the J call TRBJ2-5; a weak D match, TRBD2 (6 bases). From germline, CDR1 is SEHNR and CDR2 FQNEAQ (reference sequence). CDR3 length equals 14 residues. The V end was cut by 1 base, the J end by 11 bases, with 17 bases between. Here the CDR3 DNA reads TGTGCCAGCAGCTTAGTTCCCGGGTCTCGGGAGCAGTACTTC. Protein product: CASSLVPGSREQYF.

The V call is TRBV5-1, the J call TRBJ1-1, with a possible D match to TRBD1 (5 bases). Germline V gene data show CDR1 as SGHRS and CDR2 as YFSETQ. The CDR3 loop spans 13 amino acids. Trimming pared 0 bases from V and 7 bases from J, leaving 10 bases between. The CDR3 here is CASSLGQGGEAFF. The CDR3 coding sequence is TGCGCCAGCAGCTTGGGGCAGGGCGGTGAAGCTTTCTTT.

J is TRBJ1-4 and V is TRBV5-1, with 8 bases fitting TRBD1. The germline V gene has CDR1 SGHRS and CDR2 YFSETQ. The ends lost 4 bases at V and 8 bases at J; junction bases unmatched: 7. The CDR3 sequence is 14 residues long. The CDR3 region has the DNA TGCGCCAGCAGCCTCCGACAGGGGAGCGAAAAACTGTTTTTT. Translation: CASSLRQGSEKLFF.

This sequence joins TRBV4-2 and TRBJ1-5; unclear D gene. The CDR3 has 8 residues. The germline gives CDR1 LGHNA, CDR2 YNFKEQ. In nucleotides, the CDR3 is TGTGGAAGTCAGCCCCAGCATTTT. Encoded protein: CGSQPQHF.

The chain uses TRBV19 and TRBJ1-5, with 9 bases lining up with TRBD1. This CDR3 is 16 amino acids long. The J segment lost 5 bases and the V segment lost 1 base, leaving 6 bases of the junction unmatched. Germline V gives CDR1 LNHDA, CDR2 SQIVND (reference sequence). The CDR3 loop reads CASSIAQGAGYQPQHF. The CDR3 DNA is TGTGCCAGTAGTATAGCACAGGGGGCAGGTTATCAGCCCCAGCATTTT.

V and J are TRBV7-6 and TRBJ1-1; D perhaps matches TRBD1 (5 bases). V shed 3 bases and J shed 0 bases, with 14 bases lying between them. There are 16 residues in the CDR3. Germline CDR1 is SGHVS and CDR2 is FNYEAQ. The CDR3 nucleotides are TGTGCCAGCAGCTTTCCTCAGACAGTTTTGAACACTGAAGCTTTCTTT. This codes for CASSFPQTVLNTEAFF.

The count of this clone is one. V and J are TRBV19 and TRBJ1-1, with D perhaps matching TRBD1 (5 bases). CDR3 length equals 15 residues. Germline assignment: CDR1 LNHDA and CDR2 SQIVND (reference sequence). V lost 8 bases to trimming and J lost 2 bases, with 18 bases between them. In nucleotides, the CDR3 is TGTGCCAGTCGATTGAGAGGGGCACATAACACTGAAGCTTTCTTT. It yields the protein CASRLRGAHNTEAFF. The full variable domain, in which reference TRBV19 and TRBJ1-1 provide the parts outside the CDR3, is DGGITQSPKYLFRKEGQNVTLSCEQNLNHDAMYWYRQDPGQGLRLIYYSQIVNDFQKGDIAEGYSVSREKKESFPLTVTSAQKNPTAFYLCASRLRGAHNTEAFFGQGTRLTVV.

V is TRBV5-4 and J is TRBJ1-2; 7 bases agree with TRBD1. The CDR3 is 16 residues long. Trimming took 4 bases from V and 4 from J; bases not matched to a gene: 13. Germline CDR1 is SGHNT and CDR2 is YYREEE (reference sequence). The CDR3: CASSIRQGVRGYGYTF. CDR3 DNA: TGTGCCAGCAGCATCCGACAGGGTGTGAGGGGCTATGGCTACACCTTC.

The V call is TRBV7-2, the J call TRBJ1-2; D unclear. The CDR3 totals 14 residues. Germline CDR1 reads SGHTA; CDR2 reads FQGNSA. Deletions cut 3 bases from V and 4 bases from J, with 12 bases between. The CDR3 loop reads CASSFGLATYGYTF. Written as DNA, the CDR3 is TGTGCCAGCAGCTTTGGTCTGGCCACCTATGGCTACACCTTC.

This chain uses TRBV15 with TRBJ1-1; D unclear. CDR1 and CDR2 (germline): LNHNV, YYDKDF (reference sequence). The CDR3 length is 15 residues. The V gene lost 1 base and the J gene lost 2 bases, with 11 bases spanning the gap. The CDR3 here is CATSRGRLGNTEAFF. The CDR3 DNA sequence: TGTGCCACCAGCAGAGGACGACTGGGCAACACTGAAGCTTTCTTT. The variable domain in full, completed from reference TRBV15 and TRBJ1-1, reads DAMVIQNPRYQVTQFGKPVTLSCSQTLNHNVMYWYQQKSSQAPKLLFHYYDKDFNNEADTPDNFQSRRPNTSFCFLDIRSPGLGDTAMYLCATSRGRLGNTEAFFGQGTRLTVV.